This T cell receptor (beta chain) was observed in a study of cytomegalovirus exposure and HLA in healthy donors. Whole-study findings and limits: Donors were assumed by presence/absence analyses to have roughly uniform sequencing depth. Per a prior analysis, the majority of TCR beta V segments were productive roughly 87% or roughly 30% of the time. When analyzed later, the rates of TCR association showed variation by HLA locus, with DRB1 the most and HLA-C the fewest. Researchers had no immune exposure information except CMV serostatus available.

It was with 60 Vbeta and 13 Jbeta primers that the PCR ran. The assay was immunoSEQ multiplex PCR, and TCRdb's table has in-frame clones only and misses some. The sample lists tens of thousands of clones, approximately 67% occurring once. Points on this clone: Its antigen is currently unknown.

The material sequenced was PBMCs. This clonotype was obtained from a woman in her 30s in good health and CMV-seronegative.

CDR3 region: CASSLAGLAGGADTQYF. The CDR3, as DNA: TGTGCCAGCAGCTTAGCGGGACTAGCGGGGGGTGCAGATACGCAGTATTTT. The chain has TRBV11-3 and TRBJ2-3; TRBD2 matches 15 bases. With 1 base clipped from V and 4 bases from J, the junction kept 3 bases outside the gene matches. The CDR3 covers 17 residues. Per germline, CDR1 SGHNT and CDR2 YENEEA. The full variable domain, with the rest looked up from reference TRBV11-3 and TRBJ2-3, is EAGVVQSPRYKIIEKKQPVAFWCNPISGHNTLYWYLQNLGQGPELLIRYENEEAVDDSQLPKDRFSAERLKGVDSTLKIQPAELGDSAVYLCASSLAGLAGGADTQYFGPGTRLTVL.